Each of the 21 T cell receptor beta chains below was sequenced from the same sample in a study of shared clonotypes between healthy human individuals. CD8 cells regarded as naive lacked CD45RO, were positively chosen for CCR7, and omitted terminally differentiated effector memory CD45RA+ cells. Using immunoSEQ multiplex PCR, the repertoire was profiled, and TCRdb retains in-frame clones only, with some absent. The table shows more than 2 million clones, with around 93% occurring only once. The sample was naive CD8+ T cells from PBMCs. These receptors were taken from a young man in good health. Some clones in this sample may be carry-over from other donors' samples.

This chain's CDR3 is CASMGLRESEVHEQYF. As DNA, the CDR3 is TGTGCCAGCATGGGACTGCGGGAGTCGGAGGTACACGAGCAGTACTTC. The V call is TRBV28, the J call TRBJ2-7; TRBD2 agrees at 7 bases. Germline V gene data show CDR1 as MDHEN and CDR2 as SYDVKM. The length of the CDR3 is 16 residues. V was pared by 7 bases and J by 5 bases, with 17 bases of the junction left unmatched.

The chain links TRBV18 to TRBJ1-4; a weak D match, TRBD1 (6 bases). Germline V gives CDR1 KGHSH, CDR2 LQKENI. The CDR3 covers 16 residues. V lost 4 bases to trimming and J lost 2 bases, with 14 bases between them. The CDR3 reads CASSRTRGRTNEKLFF. Here the CDR3 DNA reads TGTGCCAGCTCACGGACTAGGGGGAGGACTAATGAAAAACTGTTTTTT. Variable domain in full (rest from reference TRBV18 and TRBJ1-4): NAGVMQNPRHLVRRRGQEARLRCSPMKGHSHVYWYRQLPEEGLKFMVYLQKENIIDESGMPKERFSAEFPKEGPSILRIQQVVRGDSAAYFCASSRTRGRTNEKLFFGSGTQLSVL.

The gene calls are TRBV5-4 and TRBJ2-7, with D possibly being TRBD2 (5 bases). The V end was cut by 6 bases, the J end by 7 bases, with 14 bases between. The CDR3 sequence is 12 residues long. Germline V gives CDR1 SGHNT, CDR2 YYREEE (reference sequence). DNA for the CDR3: TGTGCCAGCACCTCGGGATCGGGGGAGCAGTACTTC. Translated: CASTSGSGEQYF.

The rearrangement joins TRBV9 to TRBJ2-7; 7 nucleotides match TRBD2. The CDR3 totals 15 residues. CDR1 is SGDLS and CDR2 is YYNGEE in the germline V gene. The junction had 6 bases not matched to a gene; V was cut back by 0 bases and J by 3 bases. CDR3 region: CASSVDWRDYYEQYF. DNA of the CDR3: TGTGCCAGCAGCGTAGATTGGCGGGACTACTACGAGCAGTACTTC.

The chain is built from TRBV9 and TRBJ2-3; D tentatively reads TRBD1 or TRBD2 (5 bases each). Trimming removed 4 bases at V and 6 bases at J, with 21 bases between. Germline V gives CDR1 SGDLS, CDR2 YYNGEE. The CDR3 has 16 amino acids. CDR3 nucleotide sequence: TGTGCCAGCAGCTCCACGAGGGGCGGCTATCGGGATACGCAGTATTTT. Translation gives CASSSTRGGYRDTQYF. The full variable domain, completed using reference TRBV9 and TRBJ2-3, is DSGVTQTPKHLITATGQRVTLRCSPRSGDLSVYWYQQSLDQGLQFLIQYYNGEERAKGNILERFSAQQFPDLHSELNLSSLELGDSALYFCASSSTRGGYRDTQYFGPGTRLTVL.

This clone was counted only a few times. Other DNA sequences within the sample encode an identical CDR3. The rearrangement links TRBV6-6 to TRBJ2-7; D remains unclear. V was clipped by 0 bases and J by 3 bases, with 6 bases between them. Germline loops: CDR1 MNHNY, CDR2 SVGAGI (reference sequence). The CDR3 is 13 amino acids. The CDR3 nucleotides are TGTGCCAGCAGTTACTCGGCCGACTACGAGCAGTACTTC. Residues: CASSYSADYEQYF.

This chain joins TRBV28 and TRBJ1-2; tentatively, D is TRBD1 (5 bases). V lost 6 bases to trimming and J lost 3 bases, with 17 bases between them. CDR1 is MDHEN, CDR2 SYDVKM, per germline. The CDR3 is made up of 15 amino acids. The CDR3 DNA sequence: TGTGCCAGCAGCACTACTCGGGACCCGTACTATGGCTACACCTTC. This sequence encodes CASSTTRDPYYGYTF.

This chain uses TRBV28 with TRBJ1-4; 8 bases are a match to TRBD1. The CDR3 runs to 16 residues. Unmatched junction bases numbered 8, after V lost 1 base and J lost 7 bases. Germline V gives CDR1 MDHEN, CDR2 SYDVKM. Here the CDR3 reads CASSLYWTGRSEKLFF. The CDR3 coding sequence is TGTGCCAGCAGTTTATACTGGACAGGGAGGAGTGAAAAACTGTTTTTT.

This sequence joins TRBV7-6 and TRBJ2-5; 10 positions agree with TRBD1. The germline CDR1 and CDR2 sequences are SGHVS and FNYEAQ. The CDR3 covers 17 residues. Losses at the gene ends were 0 bases for V and 5 bases for J; bases not matched to a gene: 9. CDR3 protein: CASSLAPGTGVTETQYF. The DNA of the CDR3 is TGTGCCAGCAGCTTAGCGCCAGGGACAGGGGTCACGGAGACCCAGTACTTC. The entire variable domain, with the rest obtained from reference TRBV7-6 and TRBJ2-5, is as follows: GAGVSQSPRYKVTKRGQDVALRCDPISGHVSLYWYRQALGQGPEFLTYFNYEAQQDKSGLPNDRFSAERPEGSISTLTIQRTEQRDSAMYRCASSLAPGTGVTETQYFGPGTRLLVL.

The chain combines TRBV28 with TRBJ2-1; D may be TRBD2 (5 bases). Trimming left V 5 bases short and J 0 bases short, with 14 bases between. This CDR3 is 16 amino acids long. The germline V gene encodes CDR1 MDHEN and CDR2 SYDVKM. CDR3 in amino acids: CASSPSLASSYNEQFF. CDR3 coding DNA: TGTGCCAGCAGTCCCTCCCTAGCTAGCTCCTACAATGAGCAGTTCTTC. The whole variable domain, filled in from reference TRBV28 and TRBJ2-1, reads DVKVTQSSRYLVKRTGEKVFLECVQDMDHENMFWYRQDPGLGLRLIYFSYDVKMKEKGDIPEGYSVSREKKERFSLILESASTNQTSMYLCASSPSLASSYNEQFFGPGTRLTVL.

The chain combines TRBV7-6 with TRBJ2-7; 10 nucleotides agree with TRBD1. Per the germline V gene, CDR1 is SGHVS and CDR2 is FNYEAQ. V gave up 4 bases and J gave up 5 bases; unmatched junction bases: 11. This CDR3 has 16 amino acids. CDR3 amino acids: CASSSRYHGQGDEQYF. For the CDR3, the DNA is TGTGCCAGCAGCTCAAGATATCACGGACAGGGGGACGAGCAGTACTTC.

The V call is TRBV7-6, the J call TRBJ2-5; D possibly corresponds to TRBD1 (6 bases). CDR1 and CDR2 (germline): SGHVS, FNYEAQ. The CDR3 loop spans 14 amino acids. The V end was cut by 1 base, the J end by 4 bases, with 10 bases between. CDR3 loop: CASSLELQGETQYF. The CDR3 bases are TGTGCCAGCAGCTTAGAGTTACAGGGAGAGACCCAGTACTTC.

The V and J genes are TRBV29-1 and TRBJ2-3; TRBD2 might be the D (5 bases). The CDR3 runs to 16 residues. V lost 2 bases and J 1 base, leaving 16 bases between the germline ends. Germline V gene lookup returns CDR1 SQVTM and CDR2 ANQGSEA. The CDR3 coding sequence is TGCAGCGTTGAATATAGGCGGGCACTGGGCACAGATACGCAGTATTTT. It yields the protein CSVEYRRALGTDTQYF.

The chain uses TRBV27 and TRBJ2-7, with 8 bases lining up with TRBD1. Germline V gene sequence: CDR1 MNHEY, CDR2 SMNVEV (reference sequence). The CDR3 runs to 14 residues. J gave up 3 bases and V 3 bases, and 4 bases lay outside the gene matches. CDR3 in amino acids: CASSFYGQGYEQYF. Written as DNA, the CDR3 is TGTGCCAGCAGTTTTTACGGACAGGGCTACGAGCAGTACTTC.

This clone turned up a few times. The same CDR3 also results from other DNA sequences found in this sample. V is TRBV11-2 and J is TRBJ1-1; D gene uncertain. V lost 3 bases and J lost 2, with 4 bases in between. Germline V gene sequence: CDR1 SGHAT, CDR2 FQNNGV. The CDR3 extends over 12 amino acids. This CDR3 is CASSLANTEAFF. Here the CDR3 DNA reads TGTGCCAGCAGCTTGGCTAACACTGAAGCTTTCTTT.

The table lists this clone with a count of one. The CDR3 sequence: CASNQGGWYQPQHF. DNA of the CDR3: TGTGCCAGTAACCAGGGAGGTTGGTATCAGCCCCAGCATTTT. The rearrangement links TRBV19 to TRBJ1-5, with D perhaps matching TRBD1 (5 bases). The ends were cut back, 7 bases at V and 5 bases at J, with 15 bases in the middle. The CDR3 has 14 residues. Germline CDR1 LNHDA, CDR2 SQIVND (reference sequence).

V usage is TRBV13 and J usage is TRBJ2-1; D gene uncertain. The germline gives CDR1 PRHDT, CDR2 FYEKMQ (reference sequence). The CDR3 covers 14 residues. Trimming stripped 0 bases from V and 1 base from J, with 4 bases between. CDR3 sequence reads: CASSLGQSYNEQFF. Here the CDR3 DNA reads TGTGCCAGCAGCTTAGGGCAGTCCTACAATGAGCAGTTCTTC.

The rearrangement joins TRBV7-6 to TRBJ1-1; D is perhaps TRBD1 (5 bases). V lost 3 bases and J 3 bases, leaving 17 bases between the germline ends. The CDR3 runs to 16 residues. Germline V CDR1 and CDR2: SGHVS, FNYEAQ. In DNA, the CDR3 is TGTGCCAGCAGCTTGGATAGTAGGGGATTGTACACTGAAGCTTTCTTT. Translating gives CASSLDSRGLYTEAFF.

V gene TRBV6-4 combines with J gene TRBJ1-1, with D perhaps TRBD1 (6 bases). Trimming removed 6 bases from V and 5 bases from J, with 25 bases in between. Germline CDR1 and CDR2: MRHNA and SNTAGT. The CDR3 has 17 residues. This CDR3 reads CASSSEPGGRGGTEAFF. CDR3 nucleotides: TGTGCCAGCAGCTCGGAGCCTGGTGGGAGGGGGGGGACTGAAGCTTTCTTT.

The chain combines TRBV29-1 with TRBJ1-4, with D maybe TRBD1 (6 bases). Trimming took off 6 bases at V and 8 bases at J, with 19 bases between the two ends. Germline V lookup: CDR1 SQVTM, CDR2 ANQGSEA. The CDR3 contains 14 residues. The chain's CDR3 is CSVELRGRREKLFF. CDR3 nucleotides: TGCAGCGTGGAATTAAGGGGGAGGAGGGAAAAACTGTTTTTT.

The rearrangement links TRBV28 to TRBJ2-1; TRBD2 matches 7 bases. Trimming removed 6 bases from V and 5 bases from J; junction bases left unmatched: 16. CDR3 length: 17 amino acids. The germline V gene has CDR1 MDHEN and CDR2 SYDVKM. The CDR3 sequence is CASSSKWLAETNNEQFF. As DNA, the CDR3 is TGTGCCAGCAGCTCAAAGTGGCTAGCGGAGACTAACAATGAGCAGTTCTTC.